These T cell receptor beta chains were read from a single sample in a study of shared clonotypes between healthy human individuals. Generated by immunoSEQ multiplex PCR, the TCRdb table keeps only in-frame clones and is missing some. The table has more than 900,000 clones, about 80% seen once. Sequenced: memory CD4+ T cells from PBMCs. The receptors come from a man between 18 and 29 years old in good health. Some clones in this sample may be carry-over from other donors' samples. CDR3s include the opening cysteine and the closing phenylalanine or tryptophan. The order of the fields is CDR3 DNA, CDR3 protein, V gene, D gene, clone size, J gene. A D gene is named only where the DNA matches it firmly. Rows give clone size only sometimes, using once, few, many, or a class for an expanded clone.

DNA: TGTGCCAGCAGCTTGGCACACTCTTATAGCAATCAGCCCCAGCATTTT; CDR3: CASSLAHSYSNQPQHF; V: TRBV5-5; D: .; size: .; J: TRBJ1-5
DNA: TGTGCCAGCAGTTTAGGTCAGCCCCAGCATTTT; CDR3: CASSLGQPQHF; V: TRBV28; D: .; size: few; J: TRBJ1-5
DNA: TGTGCCAGCAGTTACGGAGTGGGGGTCTCAGGAAACACCATATATTTT; CDR3: CASSYGVGVSGNTIYF; V: TRBV6-6; D: .; size: .; J: TRBJ1-3
DNA: TGTGCCAGCAGTCAAACGGACGGCTCTGGAAACACCATATATTTT; CDR3: CASSQTDGSGNTIYF; V: TRBV2; D: .; size: .; J: TRBJ1-3
DNA: TGTGCCAGCAGCTGGGACGGATCGCCGAACACTGAAGCTTTCTTT; CDR3: CASSWDGSPNTEAFF; V: TRBV9; D: .; size: .; J: TRBJ1-1
DNA: TGTGCCAGCAGCTTAACGGTGACCTACGAGCAGTACTTC; CDR3: CASSLTVTYEQYF; V: TRBV7-9; D: .; size: .; J: TRBJ2-7
DNA: TGTGCCAGCAGCCAGGTTTTAAGTGGCTACACTGAAGCTTTCTTT; CDR3: CASSQVLSGYTEAFF; V: TRBV7-3; D: .; size: .; J: TRBJ1-1
DNA: TGTGCCAGCAGTTCCACAGGGGCCCCCCGACCCTACGAGCAGTACTTC; CDR3: CASSSTGAPRPYEQYF; V: TRBV27; D: TRBD1; size: .; J: TRBJ2-7
DNA: TGTGCCAGCAGTTCCGGACGAGCGGGAGGGGTTAGTTATGAGCAGTTCTTC; CDR3: CASSSGRAGGVSYEQFF; V: TRBV2; D: TRBD2; size: many; J: TRBJ2-1
DNA: TGTGCCAGCAGCGTAGGGATCGGAGGCGGCACAGATACGCAGTATTTT; CDR3: CASSVGIGGGTDTQYF; V: TRBV9; D: .; size: .; J: TRBJ2-3
DNA: TGTGCCAGCAGTCCACAGGGGGCGGGAAGCTCCTACGAGCAGTACTTC; CDR3: CASSPQGAGSSYEQYF; V: TRBV7-8; D: TRBD1; size: few; J: TRBJ2-7
DNA: TGTGCCAGCAGGCAGAGGTCTCGGGATGAAAAACTGTTTTTT; CDR3: CASRQRSRDEKLFF; V: TRBV16; D: .; size: .; J: TRBJ1-4
DNA: TGTGTCAGCAGCTTAGGGACTAGCCGCACAGATACGCAGTATTTT; CDR3: CVSSLGTSRTDTQYF; V: TRBV13; D: TRBD2; size: .; J: TRBJ2-3
DNA: TGTGCCAGCAGCCTGGACAGGACTAACACTGAAGCTTTCTTT; CDR3: CASSLDRTNTEAFF; V: TRBV7-3; D: TRBD1; size: once; J: TRBJ1-1
DNA: TGCGCCAGCAGCTTAGAACTCACCGGGGAGCTGTTTTTT; CDR3: CASSLELTGELFF; V: TRBV5-1; D: .; size: .; J: TRBJ2-2
DNA: TGCGCCAGCAGCCCGGGACAGAGGGGAGCCTACGAGCAGTACTTC; CDR3: CASSPGQRGAYEQYF; V: TRBV5-1; D: TRBD1; size: .; J: TRBJ2-7
DNA: TGTGCCAGCAGAGAGCAGGGAAGGGGGCCAGATACGCAGTATTTT; CDR3: CASREQGRGPDTQYF; V: TRBV28; D: TRBD1; size: .; J: TRBJ2-3
DNA: TGTGCCAGCAGCACTCGGGGTCAGTCGAACACTGAAGCTTTCTTT; CDR3: CASSTRGQSNTEAFF; V: TRBV6-5; D: .; size: .; J: TRBJ1-1
DNA: TGTGCCAGCAGCATAGGAGGGGGGACCAAAAACATTCAGTACTTC; CDR3: CASSIGGGTKNIQYF; V: TRBV5-4; D: .; size: many; J: TRBJ2-4
DNA: TGTGCCAGCAGCCGACAGGGGGGGAGGACTGAAGCTTTCTTT; CDR3: CASSRQGGRTEAFF; V: TRBV14; D: TRBD1; size: .; J: TRBJ1-1
DNA: TGCAGCGTTGAGGACAACAGGGGTAGTTCCTACAATGAGCAGTTCTTC; CDR3: CSVEDNRGSSYNEQFF; V: TRBV29-1; D: TRBD1; size: .; J: TRBJ2-1
DNA: TGTGCCAGCTCACCCCCGCAGGGTTTTTGGTACGAGCAGTACTTC; CDR3: CASSPPQGFWYEQYF; V: TRBV18; D: .; size: .; J: TRBJ2-7
DNA: TGTGCCAGCAGCGTCCTCAGGTTGGGTAATGAGCAGTTCTTC; CDR3: CASSVLRLGNEQFF; V: TRBV11-2; D: .; size: once; J: TRBJ2-1
DNA: TGTGCCAGCAGCTTAACCTCCGGGGGAGGTGCCTACAATGAGCAGTTCTTC; CDR3: CASSLTSGGGAYNEQFF; V: TRBV7-9; D: .; size: .; J: TRBJ2-1
DNA: TGTGCCAGCAGCCTATGGACAGTAGGACGATCTGGTGGCTACACCTTC; CDR3: CASSLWTVGRSGGYTF; V: TRBV5-6; D: .; size: .; J: TRBJ1-2
DNA: TGCGCCAGCAGCCTCTCTAGCGGGAGGGTCAACGAGCAGTACTTC; CDR3: CASSLSSGRVNEQYF; V: TRBV4-1; D: TRBD2; size: .; J: TRBJ2-7
DNA: TGTGCCAGCAGTCTTCCCAGTCATGGGGCCAACGTCCTGACTTTC; CDR3: CASSLPSHGANVLTF; V: TRBV28; D: .; size: .; J: TRBJ2-6
DNA: TGTGCCAGCAGATCAGGGGATAGCAATCAGCCCCAGCATTTT; CDR3: CASRSGDSNQPQHF; V: TRBV7-7; D: .; size: .; J: TRBJ1-5
DNA: TGTGCCAGCTTCCAGCGTGGGGGGGGAGCTTTCTTT; CDR3: CASFQRGGGAFF; V: TRBV28; D: .; size: .; J: TRBJ1-1
DNA: TGTGCCAGCAGTTCGAGGGGTGGGGTGAACACTGAAGCTTTCTTT; CDR3: CASSSRGGVNTEAFF; V: TRBV6-5; D: .; size: .; J: TRBJ1-1
DNA: TGTGCCAGCAGCTCTACCCTCCGGGACTCCCTACTAGCCAAAAACATTCAGTACTTC; CDR3: CASSSTLRDSLLAKNIQYF; V: TRBV5-4; D: .; size: .; J: TRBJ2-4
DNA: TGCGCCAGCAGCCCGACAGGGGCGGAAGAGACCCAGTACTTC; CDR3: CASSPTGAEETQYF; V: TRBV5-1; D: TRBD1; size: .; J: TRBJ2-5
DNA: TGTGCCAGCAGTTTCGTCCCGGGAACGACGAACGAGCAGTACTTC; CDR3: CASSFVPGTTNEQYF; V: TRBV27; D: .; size: .; J: TRBJ2-7
DNA: TGTGCCATCAGTGAGCCCGGACTAGCCGGGGATGAGCAGTTCTTC; CDR3: CAISEPGLAGDEQFF; V: TRBV10-3; D: TRBD2; size: .; J: TRBJ2-1
DNA: TGCGCCAGCACCCCTGGGCTAGCGGGAGGGCCCGGAAATGAGCAGTTCTTC; CDR3: CASTPGLAGGPGNEQFF; V: TRBV5-1; D: TRBD2; size: .; J: TRBJ2-1
DNA: TGCGCCAGCAGCTTGGGTGCAGGGGGGGAGCAGTACTTC; CDR3: CASSLGAGGEQYF; V: TRBV5-1; D: .; size: .; J: TRBJ2-7
DNA: TGCGCCAGCAGCTTGGGGGGCCAGATGAACACTGAAGCTTTCTTT; CDR3: CASSLGGQMNTEAFF; V: TRBV5-1; D: .; size: many; J: TRBJ1-1
DNA: TGTGCCAGTAGACTAGCGGGAGCGACAGATACGCAGTATTTT; CDR3: CASRLAGATDTQYF; V: TRBV6-1; D: TRBD2; size: .; J: TRBJ2-3
DNA: TGTGCCAGCCTGGACAGGAATGAGCAGTTCTTC; CDR3: CASLDRNEQFF; V: TRBV28; D: TRBD1; size: few; J: TRBJ2-1
DNA: TGTGCCAGTGGAACGGGACAGGGGGGAACCGGGGAGCTGTTTTTT; CDR3: CASGTGQGGTGELFF; V: TRBV19; D: TRBD1; size: .; J: TRBJ2-2
DNA: TGTGCCAGCAGGGTTGCTAGCGGGACAGATACGCAGTATTTT; CDR3: CASRVASGTDTQYF; V: TRBV2; D: TRBD2; size: .; J: TRBJ2-3
DNA: TGTGCCAGCAGACCCGGGTGGAGGGTGGACACTGAAGCTTTCTTT; CDR3: CASRPGWRVDTEAFF; V: TRBV6-5; D: .; size: .; J: TRBJ1-1